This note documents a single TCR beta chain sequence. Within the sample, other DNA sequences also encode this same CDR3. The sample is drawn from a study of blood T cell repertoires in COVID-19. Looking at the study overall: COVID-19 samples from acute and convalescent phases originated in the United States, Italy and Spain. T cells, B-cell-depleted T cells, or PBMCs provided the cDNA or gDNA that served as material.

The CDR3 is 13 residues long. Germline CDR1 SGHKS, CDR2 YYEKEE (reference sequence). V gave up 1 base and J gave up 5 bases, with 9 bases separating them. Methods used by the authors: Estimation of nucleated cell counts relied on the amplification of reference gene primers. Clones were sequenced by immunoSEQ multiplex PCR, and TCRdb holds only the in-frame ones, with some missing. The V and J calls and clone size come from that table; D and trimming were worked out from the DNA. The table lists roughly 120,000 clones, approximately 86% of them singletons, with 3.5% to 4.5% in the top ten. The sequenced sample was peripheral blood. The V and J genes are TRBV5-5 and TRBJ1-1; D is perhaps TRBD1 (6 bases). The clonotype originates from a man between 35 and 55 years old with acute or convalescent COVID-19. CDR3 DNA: TGTGCCAGCAGCTTGCCAGGGGATACTGAAGCTTTCTTT. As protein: CASSLPGDTEAFF.